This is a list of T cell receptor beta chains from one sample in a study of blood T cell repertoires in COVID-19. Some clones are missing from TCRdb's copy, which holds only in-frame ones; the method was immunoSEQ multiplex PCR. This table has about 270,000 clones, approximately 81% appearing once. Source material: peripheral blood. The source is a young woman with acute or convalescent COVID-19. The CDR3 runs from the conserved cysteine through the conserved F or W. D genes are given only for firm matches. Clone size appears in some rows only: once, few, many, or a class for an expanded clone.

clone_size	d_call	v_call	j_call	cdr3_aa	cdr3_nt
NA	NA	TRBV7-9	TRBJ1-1	CASSLREELEAFF	TGTGCCAGCAGCTTGAGAGAAGAACTTGAAGCTTTCTTT
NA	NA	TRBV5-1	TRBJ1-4	CASSLQGQGSEKLFF	TGCGCCAGCAGCTTGCAGGGGCAAGGATCGGAAAAACTGTTTTTT
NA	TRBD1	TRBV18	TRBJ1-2	CASSQDRGHGYTF	TGTGCCAGCTCACAAGACAGGGGGCATGGCTACACCTTC
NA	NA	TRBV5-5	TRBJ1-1	CASSLTAAQENTEAFF	TGTGCCAGCAGCTTGACTGCCGCACAGGAGAACACTGAAGCTTTCTTT
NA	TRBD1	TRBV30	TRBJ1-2	CAWSDQGAYGYTF	TGTGCCTGGAGTGATCAGGGGGCCTATGGCTACACCTTC
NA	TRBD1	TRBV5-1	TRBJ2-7	CASSLASTGNEQYF	TGCGCCAGCAGCTTGGCCTCGACAGGGAACGAGCAGTACTTC
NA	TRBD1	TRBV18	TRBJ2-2	CASSPTGQGATGELFF	TGTGCCAGCTCGCCAACAGGACAGGGAGCCACCGGGGAGCTGTTTTTT
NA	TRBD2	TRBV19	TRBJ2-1	CASSKISGTRNEQFF	TGTGCCAGTAGCAAGATCAGCGGGACCCGGAATGAGCAGTTCTTC
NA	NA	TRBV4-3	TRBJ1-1	CASSQDGRGKMNTEAFF	TGCGCCAGCAGCCAAGATGGGAGGGGCAAGATGAACACTGAAGCTTTCTTT
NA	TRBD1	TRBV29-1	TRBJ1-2	CSVSGTGGLETF	TGCAGCGTTTCCGGGACAGGCGGGCTGGAAACCTTC
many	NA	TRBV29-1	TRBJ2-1	CSVEVGYNEQFF	TGCAGCGTCGAGGTAGGCTACAATGAGCAGTTCTTC
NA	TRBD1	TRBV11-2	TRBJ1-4	CASSLDRGSEKLFF	TGTGCCAGCAGCCTCGACAGGGGAAGTGAAAAACTGTTTTTT
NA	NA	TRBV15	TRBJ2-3	CATSRRGREDTQYF	TGTGCCACCAGCAGAAGAGGGCGGGAAGATACGCAGTATTTT
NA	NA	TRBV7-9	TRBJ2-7	CASSLYRFSSYEQYF	TGTGCCAGCAGCTTATATCGGTTTAGCTCCTACGAGCAGTACTTC
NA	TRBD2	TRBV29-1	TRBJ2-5	CSVEDWGGKETQYF	TGCAGCGTTGAAGATTGGGGAGGGAAAGAGACCCAGTACTTC
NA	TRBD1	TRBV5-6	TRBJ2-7	CASSTKNRGTYEQYF	TGTGCCAGCAGCACCAAAAACAGGGGGACCTACGAGCAGTACTTC
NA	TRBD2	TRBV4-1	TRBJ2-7	CASSQDLRTSGAYEQYF	TGCGCCAGCAGCCAAGATCTGAGGACTAGCGGGGCCTACGAGCAGTACTTC
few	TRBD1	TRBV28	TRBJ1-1	CASSPLQGGTDEAFF	TGTGCCAGCAGTCCCTTACAGGGGGGGACGGATGAAGCTTTCTTT
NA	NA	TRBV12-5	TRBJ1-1	CASGTTAIPSEAFF	TGTGCTAGTGGTACGACAGCTATACCAAGTGAAGCTTTCTTT
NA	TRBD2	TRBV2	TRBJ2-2	CASMRLAGAGELFF	TGTGCCAGCATGAGGCTAGCGGGAGCCGGGGAGCTGTTTTTT
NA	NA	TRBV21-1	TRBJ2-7	CASSKAQREGRMEAYEQYF	TGTGCCAGCAGCAAAGCCCAGCGGGAGGGCAGGATGGAGGCCTACGAGCAGTACTTC
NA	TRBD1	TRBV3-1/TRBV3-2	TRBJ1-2	CASSQGDRGDGYTF	TGTGCCAGCAGCCAAGGAGACAGGGGAGATGGCTACACCTTC
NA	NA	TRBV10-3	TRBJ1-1	CAISESGSEAFF	TGTGCCATCAGTGAGTCCGGTTCTGAAGCTTTCTTT
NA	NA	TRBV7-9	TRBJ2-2	CASSLGQGNGELFF	TGTGCCAGCAGCTTGGGGCAGGGTAACGGGGAGCTGTTTTTT
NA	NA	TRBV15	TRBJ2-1	CATSGTRTYEQFF	TGTGCCACCAGCGGAACAAGGACATATGAGCAGTTCTTC
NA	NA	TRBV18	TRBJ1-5	CASSPFPVGLGGNQPQHF	TGTGCCAGCTCACCATTCCCAGTTGGCCTGGGAGGCAATCAGCCCCAGCATTTT
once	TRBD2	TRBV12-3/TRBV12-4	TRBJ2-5	CASSLSGRETQYF	TGTGCCAGCAGTTTAAGCGGGAGGGAGACCCAGTACTTC
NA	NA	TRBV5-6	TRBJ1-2	CASSLGGRVYGYTF	TGTGCCAGCAGCTTGGGAGGCAGGGTCTATGGCTACACCTTC
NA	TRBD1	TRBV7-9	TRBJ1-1	CASSVSQGSTEAFF	TGTGCCAGCAGCGTTTCACAGGGGTCCACTGAAGCTTTCTTT
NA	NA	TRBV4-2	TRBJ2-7	CASSQVSDTYEQYF	TGTGCCAGCAGCCAAGTTTCAGATACCTACGAGCAGTACTTC
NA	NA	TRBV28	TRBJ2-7	CASSLIRYEQYF	TGTGCCAGCAGTTTGATACGGTACGAGCAGTACTTC
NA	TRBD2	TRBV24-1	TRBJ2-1	CATSDTPISGRPNEQFF	TGTGCCACCAGTGATACGCCTATTAGCGGGAGACCCAATGAGCAGTTCTTC
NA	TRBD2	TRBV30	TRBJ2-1	CAWGETSGYNEQFF	TGTGCCTGGGGGGAGACTAGCGGCTACAATGAGCAGTTCTTC
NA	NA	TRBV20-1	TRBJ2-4	CSARLRGNQYF	TGCAGTGCTAGACTTCGAGGAAATCAGTACTTC
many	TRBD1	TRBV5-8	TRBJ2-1	CASSLDRGRVNEQFF	TGTGCCAGCAGCTTGGACAGGGGTCGGGTCAATGAGCAGTTCTTC